These 32 T cell receptor beta chains were sequenced from one sample in a study of cytomegalovirus exposure and HLA in healthy donors. Assay used: immunoSEQ multiplex PCR; TCRdb lists only in-frame clones, some missing. The sample holds a few hundred thousand clones, 86% seen once. The sample taken for sequencing was PBMCs. These receptor sequences come from a woman aged 18-29 years in good health and CMV-seronegative.

Only a few counts were recorded for this clone. V and J are TRBV5-4 and TRBJ2-7; possibly TRBD1 for D (5 bases). Between the trimmed V and J ends, which lost 1 base and 5 bases, there was a span of 10 bases. This CDR3 region has 13 residues. CDR1 SGHNT and CDR2 YYREEE come from the germline V gene (reference sequence). The CDR3 region has the DNA TGTGCCAGCAGCTTGCAGGGTACGGACGAGCAGTACTTC. Its protein is CASSLQGTDEQYF.

This chain joins TRBV4-1 and TRBJ1-2; no definite D call. V was cut by 0 bases and J by 4 bases, with 15 bases left in between. The CDR3 loop spans 16 amino acids. Germline CDR1 and CDR2: MGHRA and YSYEKL. CDR3 DNA: TGCGCCAGCAGCCAAGATTCTCGAGCTTATGGCTATGGCTACACCTTC. Translation: CASSQDSRAYGYGYTF.

This sequence joins TRBV18 and TRBJ1-5; 10 bases are shared with TRBD1. Germline V lookup: CDR1 KGHSH, CDR2 LQKENI. The CDR3 is 15 residues long. Germline trimming cut 5 bases from V and 2 bases from J; bases unmatched to any gene: 3. CDR3 DNA sequence: TGTGCCAGCTCATCGACAGGGGGCGGCAATCAGCCCCAGCATTTT. It translates to CASSSTGGGNQPQHF.

This clone has only a few counts. V is TRBV6-5 and J is TRBJ2-2; no clear D gene. This CDR3 has 14 amino acids. From germline, CDR1 is MNHEY and CDR2 SVGAGI. The V and J ends lost 2 bases and 5 bases respectively, with 9 bases between them. The CDR3 nucleotides read TGTGCCAGCAGTTACAGCGCCGGGACCGGGGAGCTGTTTTTT. The encoded protein is CASSYSAGTGELFF.

This chain uses TRBV28 with TRBJ1-3, with 10 bases matching TRBD1. With V trimmed by 4 bases and J by 0 bases, 15 bases remained unmatched. CDR1 is MDHEN, CDR2 SYDVKM, per germline. CDR3 size: 20 residues. The CDR3 region has the DNA TGTGCCAGCAGTTATCCGGGACAGGGGAGGGAGGGCCTCTCTGGAAACACCATATATTTT. Protein: CASSYPGQGREGLSGNTIYF. Full variable domain (missing parts from reference TRBV28 and TRBJ1-3): DVKVTQSSRYLVKRTGEKVFLECVQDMDHENMFWYRQDPGLGLRLIYFSYDVKMKEKGDIPEGYSVSREKKERFSLILESASTNQTSMYLCASSYPGQGREGLSGNTIYFGEGSWLTVV.

V is TRBV5-1 and J is TRBJ2-5; 9 bases are shared with TRBD1. V was clipped by 5 bases and J by 5 bases; unmatched bases: 10. The CDR3 loop spans 15 amino acids. Germline CDR1 and CDR2: SGHRS and YFSETQ. The CDR3 nucleotides are TGCGCCAGCAGTTCGGGACAGGGCGCCCGTGAGACCCAGTACTTC. Its translation is CASSSGQGARETQYF. The variable domain in full, with the rest retrieved from reference TRBV5-1 and TRBJ2-5, is KAGVTQTPRYLIKTRGQQVTLSCSPISGHRSVSWYQQTPGQGLQFLFEYFSETQRNKGNFPGRFSGRQFSNSRSEMNVSTLELGDSALYLCASSSGQGARETQYFGPGTRLLVL.

The chain joins TRBV5-1 to TRBJ2-7; tentatively, D is TRBD2 (5 bases). Germline CDR1 reads SGHRS; CDR2 reads YFSETQ. Deletions cut 1 base from V and 3 bases from J, with 11 bases between. The CDR3 is 14 amino acids. CDR3 DNA: TGCGCCAGCAGCTTGAAGGGAGATTTCTACGAGCAGTACTTC. Protein product: CASSLKGDFYEQYF.

The J gene is TRBJ2-1, the V gene TRBV27, with a weak D call TRBD2 (6 bases). Germline CDR1 and CDR2: MNHEY and SMNVEV (reference sequence). This CDR3 has 17 amino acids. The V gene lost 3 bases and the J gene lost 4 bases, with 19 bases spanning the gap. The CDR3 loop is CASSFGGSGSAYNEQFF. The CDR3 DNA reads TGTGCCAGCAGTTTTGGGGGGAGCGGATCGGCTTACAATGAGCAGTTCTTC.

This chain uses TRBV29-1 with TRBJ1-1; the D is unclear. The CDR3 runs to 12 residues. Germline loops: CDR1 SQVTM, CDR2 ANQGSEA. The germline V and J ends were trimmed by 3 bases and 3 bases, with 8 bases remaining between them. The CDR3 sequence: CSVEFSDTEAFF. The CDR3 coding sequence is TGCAGCGTTGAGTTTTCGGACACTGAAGCTTTCTTT.

The chain is built from TRBV5-5 and TRBJ2-2; D call uncertain. Per the germline V gene, CDR1 is SGHKS and CDR2 is YYEKEE (reference sequence). Deletions cut 4 bases from V and 7 bases from J, with 17 bases between. The CDR3 spans 15 residues. The CDR3 region has the DNA TGTGCCAGCAGCCCTCATCTCGGGTACGGCGGGGAGCTGTTTTTT. The encoded protein is CASSPHLGYGGELFF.

V usage is TRBV11-2 and J usage is TRBJ2-7, with 9 bases aligning to TRBD2. The CDR3 spans 17 residues. Looked up from germline, CDR1 is SGHAT and CDR2 is FQNNGV. V trimming: 5 bases; J trimming: 5 bases; junction bases outside the gene matches: 16. The chain's CDR3 is CASSPGWAASGIDEQYF. The CDR3 DNA follows: TGTGCCAGCAGCCCAGGGTGGGCGGCTAGCGGGATCGACGAGCAGTACTTC. The full variable domain, rest sourced from reference TRBV11-2 and TRBJ2-7, is EAGVAQSPRYKIIEKRQSVAFWCNPISGHATLYWYQQILGQGPKLLIQFQNNGVVDDSQLPKDRFSAERLKGVDSTLKIQPAKLEDSAVYLCASSPGWAASGIDEQYFGPGTRLTVT.

Concerning this clone itself: At the DNA level, this CDR3 is encoded by other sequences in the same sample as well. The rearrangement uses TRBV2 and TRBJ2-7; 8 bases line up with TRBD1. Germline V gives CDR1 SNHLY, CDR2 FYNNEI. After removal of 4 bases from V and 0 bases from J, the junction contained 2 bases not matched to a gene. The CDR3 runs 14 residues. The chain's CDR3 is CASSGGTGSYEQYF. The DNA of the CDR3 is TGTGCCAGCAGTGGTGGGACAGGCTCCTACGAGCAGTACTTC.

CDR3 residues: CASSSPGTGGLISSYEQYF. The CDR3 DNA reads as TGTGCCAGCAGTTCCCCCGGGACAGGGGGGCTGATTAGCTCCTACGAGCAGTACTTC. This sequence joins TRBV28 and TRBJ2-7; 11 bases fit TRBD1. This CDR3 comprises 19 residues. CDR1 is MDHEN, CDR2 SYDVKM, per germline. J lost 0 bases, V lost 4 bases, and 14 bases had no gene match.

The chain is built from TRBV7-9 and TRBJ1-5, with 10 bases matching TRBD1. This CDR3 has 16 amino acids. Germline V lookup: CDR1 SEHNR, CDR2 FQNEAQ (reference sequence). Trimming at V came to 6 bases and at J to 3 bases, leaving 8 bases not matched to a gene. CDR3 nucleotide sequence: TGTGCCAGCAGTCGACAGGGGGCCCTAACCAATCAGCCCCAGCATTTT. Translating gives CASSRQGALTNQPQHF. The full variable domain, in which reference TRBV7-9 and TRBJ1-5 provide the parts outside the CDR3, is DTGVSQNPRHKITKRGQNVTFRCDPISEHNRLYWYRQTLGQGPEFLTYFQNEAQLEKSRLLSDRFSAERPKGSFSTLEIQRTEQGDSAMYLCASSRQGALTNQPQHFGDGTRLSIL.

The CDR3 sequence is CASSQQGAYEQYF. DNA for the CDR3: TGCGCCAGCAGCCAACAGGGCGCCTACGAGCAGTACTTC. The chain uses TRBV4-1 and TRBJ2-7, with D perhaps TRBD1 (5 bases). The ends were cut back, 2 bases at V and 2 bases at J, with 7 bases in the middle. This CDR3 spans 13 amino acids. The germline CDR1 and CDR2 sequences are MGHRA and YSYEKL.

The genes are TRBV28 and TRBJ2-3; D is possibly TRBD1 (5 bases). V lost 4 bases to trimming and J lost 0 bases, with 8 bases between them. This CDR3 is 14 amino acids long. Germline V lookup: CDR1 MDHEN, CDR2 SYDVKM. Written as DNA, the CDR3 is TGTGCCAGCAGTTGGGGCGGTAGCACAGATACGCAGTATTTT. It encodes CASSWGGSTDTQYF.

Worth noting for this clone: Different DNA sequences within this sample yield the same CDR3. This rearrangement joins TRBV19 to TRBJ1-1; TRBD1 agrees at 9 bases. The CDR3 totals 13 residues. From germline, CDR1 is LNHDA and CDR2 SQIVND (reference sequence). Trimming removed 7 bases from V and 3 bases from J; junction bases left unmatched: 3. The CDR3 reads CASIRQGDTEAFF. The CDR3 DNA sequence: TGTGCCAGTATCAGACAGGGGGACACTGAAGCTTTCTTT.

V gene TRBV29-1 combines with J gene TRBJ2-3, with 8 bases lining up with TRBD1. V shed 3 bases, J shed 5 bases, and the junction held 10 bases outside the gene matches. The CDR3 is made up of 15 amino acids. Germline CDR1 is SQVTM and CDR2 is ANQGSEA. This chain's CDR3 is CSVELARGRGDTQYF. The CDR3 coding sequence is TGCAGCGTTGAGCTCGCCAGGGGGCGAGGAGATACGCAGTATTTT.

The rearrangement links TRBV5-6 to TRBJ1-4; maybe TRBD1 (5 bases). The V end was cut by 1 base, the J end by 5 bases, with 12 bases between. Germline CDR1 SGHDT, CDR2 YYEEEE. The CDR3 loop spans 15 amino acids. CDR3 in DNA: TGTGCCAGCAGCTTGTTTAAGGGGAGGAATGAAAAACTGTTTTTT. Encoded protein: CASSLFKGRNEKLFF.

In DNA, the CDR3 is TGTGCCAGCAGTGCAGGGGATAAAAATGAAAAACTGTTTTTT. Protein product: CASSAGDKNEKLFF. V usage is TRBV6-5 and J usage is TRBJ1-4, with D possibly TRBD1 on 6 matching bases. The CDR3 contains 14 residues. V lost 5 bases, J lost 5 bases, and 12 bases lay in between. Germline CDR1 MNHEY, CDR2 SVGAGI.

The chain joins TRBV29-1 to TRBJ1-1; no clear D gene. CDR1 is SQVTM and CDR2 is ANQGSEA in the germline V gene. Trimming took off 6 bases at V and 0 bases at J, with 11 bases between the two ends. CDR3 length: 13 residues. DNA of the CDR3: TGCAGCGTCTCCGAGGTCCTGAACACTGAAGCTTTCTTT. The encoded protein is CSVSEVLNTEAFF. The full variable domain, with the rest looked up from reference TRBV29-1 and TRBJ1-1, is SAVISQKPSRDICQRGTSLTIQCQVDSQVTMMFWYRQQPGQSLTLIATANQGSEATYESGFVIDKFPISRPNLTFSTLTVSNMSPEDSSIYLCSVSEVLNTEAFFGQGTRLTVV.

This rearrangement joins TRBV27 to TRBJ2-2, with D possibly being TRBD1 (6 bases). Trimming removed 0 bases at V and 4 bases at J, with 12 bases between. Germline CDR1 reads MNHEY; CDR2 reads SMNVEV (reference sequence). This CDR3 comprises 16 residues. The CDR3 coding sequence is TGTGCCAGCAGTTTATCTTTAGCAGGGGCCACCGGGGAGCTGTTTTTT. Protein: CASSLSLAGATGELFF.

The chain recombines TRBV29-1 with TRBJ2-7, with 7 positions matching TRBD2. The CDR3 extends over 17 amino acids. Germline V gene sequence: CDR1 SQVTM, CDR2 ANQGSEA. The junction had 15 bases not matched to a gene; V was cut back by 4 bases and J by 0 bases. CDR3 in DNA: TGCAGCGTTGGTGGCGGGGGTTTGCTACTGGGCTCCTACGAGCAGTACTTC. It specifies CSVGGGGLLLGSYEQYF.

The chain combines TRBV19 with TRBJ2-7; no clear D. V was trimmed by 1 base and J by 5 bases, leaving 9 bases between them. The CDR3 contains 13 residues. From germline, CDR1 is LNHDA and CDR2 SQIVND (reference sequence). CDR3 region: CASSIGGSDEQYF. In DNA, the CDR3 is TGTGCCAGTAGTATAGGAGGATCCGACGAGCAGTACTTC.

This sequence joins TRBV13 and TRBJ2-3, with 12 positions matching TRBD2. Germline V CDR1 and CDR2: PRHDT, FYEKMQ (reference sequence). V trimming: 1 base; J trimming: 4 bases; junction bases outside the gene matches: 3. CDR3 length: 16 residues. The chain's CDR3 is CASSLVLAGGPDTQYF. The CDR3, as DNA: TGTGCCAGCAGCTTAGTCCTAGCGGGAGGGCCAGATACGCAGTATTTT. The whole variable domain, remainder taken from reference TRBV13 and TRBJ2-3, is AAGVIQSPRHLIKEKRETATLKCYPIPRHDTVYWYQQGPGQDPQFLISFYEKMQSDKGSIPDRFSAQQFSDYHSELNMSSLELGDSALYFCASSLVLAGGPDTQYFGPGTRLTVL.

This clone was observed a handful of times. The CDR3 coding sequence is TGTGCCAGTAGTATAGTAGTTCGGGGTCAGCCCCAGCATTTT. Its protein is CASSIVVRGQPQHF. The chain employs TRBV19 and TRBJ1-5; D gene uncertain. This CDR3 region has 14 residues. V lost 1 base and J lost 6, with 10 bases in between. Germline V gene data show CDR1 as LNHDA and CDR2 as SQIVND (reference sequence).

The J gene is TRBJ2-7, the V gene TRBV25-1; 8 bases fit TRBD2. Germline assignment: CDR1 MGHDK and CDR2 SYGVNS. After removal of 6 bases from V and 7 bases from J, the junction contained 11 bases not matched to a gene. The CDR3 spans 14 residues. CDR3 loop: CASRDIGGTREQYF. The CDR3 nucleotides read TGTGCCAGCAGAGATATCGGAGGGACTAGGGAGCAGTACTTC.

The genes are TRBV7-2 and TRBJ2-1, with 7 bases identical to TRBD1. Germline CDR1 and CDR2: SGHTA and FQGNSA. This CDR3 has 16 amino acids. V lost 0 bases and J lost 7; bases outside the gene matches: 9. CDR3 nucleotide sequence: TGTGCCAGCAGCTTAGCCCAAGGGGGCGATTTAAATGAGCAGTTCTTC. Its protein product is CASSLAQGGDLNEQFF.

The CDR3 DNA reads as TGCGCCAGCAGCCTACTAGCAGATACGCAGTATTTT. It is translated as CASSLLADTQYF. This sequence joins TRBV5-1 and TRBJ2-3, with D perhaps TRBD2 (5 bases). CDR3 length: 12 residues. Germline lookup yields CDR1 SGHRS and CDR2 YFSETQ. Deletions cut 4 bases from V and 4 bases from J, with 7 bases between.

This clone has a single count. The V gene is TRBV7-6, the J gene TRBJ1-3, with D hard to call. Germline assignment: CDR1 SGHVS and CDR2 FNYEAQ. V dropped 4 bases and J dropped 0 bases, with 4 bases sitting between them. The CDR3 spans 13 residues. CDR3 nucleotide sequence: TGTGCCAGCAGCTCCGGCTCTGGAAACACCATATATTTT. It yields the protein CASSSGSGNTIYF.

The chain recombines TRBV9 with TRBJ2-5, with 7 bases fitting TRBD1. V trimming: 4 bases; J trimming: 5 bases; junction bases outside the gene matches: 14. CDR3 length equals 16 residues. In germline, CDR1 is SGDLS, CDR2 YYNGEE. The DNA for the CDR3 is TGTGCCAGCAGCACCTCCCCAGACAGGGCCTTTGAGACCCAGTACTTC. It encodes CASSTSPDRAFETQYF.

This sequence joins TRBV19 and TRBJ2-5; TRBD2 matches 8 bases. V was pared by 4 bases and J by 5 bases, with 9 bases of the junction left unmatched. Germline-derived CDR1 and CDR2 are LNHDA and SQIVND (reference sequence). The CDR3 contains 15 residues. CDR3 DNA sequence: TGTGCCAGTAGTAGTCCCGGACTAGCAGGGGAGACCCAGTACTTC. It is translated as CASSSPGLAGETQYF. Looking up the rest from reference TRBV19 and TRBJ2-5 gives the full variable domain: DGGITQSPKYLFRKEGQNVTLSCEQNLNHDAMYWYRQDPGQGLRLIYYSQIVNDFQKGDIAEGYSVSREKKESFPLTVTSAQKNPTAFYLCASSSPGLAGETQYFGPGTRLLVL.